Listed below are T cell receptor beta chains from one sample, sequenced in a study of T cell responses to AZD1222 COVID-19 vaccine. Libraries were prepared by immunoSEQ multiplex PCR; TCRdb keeps only in-frame clonotypes and omits some of them. The sample has tens of thousands of clones, under 90% seen once. Material: peripheral blood, obtained on day 0 of AZD1222 vaccination. These TCRs come from an adult in good health. Each CDR3 is given without its conserved first and last residue. A D gene is named only where the DNA matches it firmly.

cdr3_aa v_call d_call j_call
ASSIQTASSGNTIY TRBV11-2 - TRBJ1-3
ASSSGTLSSYEQY TRBV2 - TRBJ2-7
ASRFGTLDQPQH TRBV6-6 - TRBJ1-5
ASSWGTGSTGELF TRBV5-1 TRBD1 TRBJ2-2
ASKVWEQF TRBV21-1 - TRBJ2-1
ASGTGMSYNEQF TRBV5-1 - TRBJ2-1
ASSQSTGNTIY TRBV3-1/TRBV3-2 - TRBJ1-3
ASSEGNYGYT TRBV7-9 - TRBJ1-2
ASSQAGTEVRGYT TRBV4-1 TRBD1 TRBJ1-2
ASSLVAHYGYT TRBV11-2 - TRBJ1-2
ASSAPGIVNEQY TRBV25-1 - TRBJ2-7
ATKAFGGVQPQH TRBV15 - TRBJ1-5
AAGEAGYT TRBV11-2 - TRBJ1-2
ARSLKSSPEVGNSPLH TRBV5-3 - TRBJ1-6
ASRLPGQGNTEAF TRBV7-8 TRBD1 TRBJ1-1
ASSPGSQETQY TRBV7-3 - TRBJ2-5
ASSDLAAEKLF TRBV6-1 - TRBJ1-4
ASSPGEAQY TRBV6-5 - TRBJ2-5
ASSETEGTEAF TRBV23-1 - TRBJ1-1
ATTTGPSGNTIY TRBV7-2 - TRBJ1-3
ASSPLMMNTEAF TRBV7-2 - TRBJ1-1
ASSLGTGDNEQF TRBV18 TRBD1 TRBJ2-1
AWSVPLTFSGNTIY TRBV30 - TRBJ1-3
ASSPGNQETQY TRBV7-2 - TRBJ2-5
ASSLFPGENEQY TRBV28 - TRBJ2-7
ASSSGLGGGGTEAF TRBV27 - TRBJ1-1
ASSPGPGTGLNPSSGNTIY TRBV28 TRBD1 TRBJ1-3
AISEGRTYGYT TRBV10-3 - TRBJ1-2
ASSLEGALRGEQY TRBV5-1 TRBD1 TRBJ2-7
ASSPGQGDLYGYT TRBV18 TRBD1 TRBJ1-2
ASSLGSGGQETQY TRBV7-9 TRBD2 TRBJ2-5
ASSGEAISNQPQH TRBV7-9 - TRBJ1-5
ASSIGPGALGAQH TRBV19 - TRBJ1-5
ASSLSADGYNEQF TRBV5-1 - TRBJ2-1
ASSPGHRDGYT TRBV18 - TRBJ1-2
ASSLMGGDSSYEQY TRBV7-2 - TRBJ2-7
ASSLLPAGSTDTQY TRBV18 TRBD2 TRBJ2-3
ASSPGQTNTGELF TRBV6-5 TRBD1 TRBJ2-2
ASSANSLTNEKLF TRBV2 - TRBJ1-4
ASSLRGTDSSYEQY TRBV27 TRBD1 TRBJ2-7
ASSEGDRLYGYT TRBV6-1 TRBD1 TRBJ1-2
ASSLGTGSSIDTQY TRBV7-9 - TRBJ2-3
ASSFNSNQPQH TRBV7-9 - TRBJ1-5
ASSFGTGGNSPLH TRBV5-6 TRBD1 TRBJ1-6
ASSLSGQVNSPLH TRBV11-2 TRBD1 TRBJ1-6
ASRQGISGSYEQY TRBV3-1/TRBV3-2 TRBD2 TRBJ2-7
ASSEGGQGMLAF TRBV6-1 TRBD1 TRBJ1-1
ASSPISTVTYEQY TRBV5-1 - TRBJ2-7
SGTGTSGETQY TRBV29-1 TRBD2 TRBJ2-5
ASSSEATDTQY TRBV19 - TRBJ2-3
AWSVQRRDEQF TRBV30 - TRBJ2-1
ASSETGKSEAF TRBV6-1 - TRBJ1-1